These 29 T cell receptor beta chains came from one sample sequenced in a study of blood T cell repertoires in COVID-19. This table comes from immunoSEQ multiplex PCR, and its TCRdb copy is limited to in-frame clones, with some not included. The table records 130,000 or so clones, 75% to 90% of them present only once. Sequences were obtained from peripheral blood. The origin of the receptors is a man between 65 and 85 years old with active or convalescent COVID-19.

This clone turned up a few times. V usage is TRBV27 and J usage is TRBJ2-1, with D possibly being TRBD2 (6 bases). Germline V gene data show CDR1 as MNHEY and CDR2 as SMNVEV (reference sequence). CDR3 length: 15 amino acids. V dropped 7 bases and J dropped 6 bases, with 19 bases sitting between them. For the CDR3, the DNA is TGTGCCAGCATGAGAGGGCGGGAAGGTTTCAATGAGCAGTTCTTC. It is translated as CASMRGREGFNEQFF.

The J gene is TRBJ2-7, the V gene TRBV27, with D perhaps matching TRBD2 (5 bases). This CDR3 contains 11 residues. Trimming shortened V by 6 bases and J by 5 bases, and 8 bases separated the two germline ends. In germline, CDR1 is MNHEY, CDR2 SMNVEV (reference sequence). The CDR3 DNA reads TGTGCCAGCAGCCCCGGGGACGAGCAGTACTTC. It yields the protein CASSPGDEQYF.

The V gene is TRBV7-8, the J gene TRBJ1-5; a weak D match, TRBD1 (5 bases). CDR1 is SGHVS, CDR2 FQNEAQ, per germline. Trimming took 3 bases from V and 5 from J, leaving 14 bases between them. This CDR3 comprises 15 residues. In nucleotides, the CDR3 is TGTGCCAGCAGCTTCTCACCCGGGGGGGATCAGCCCCAGCATTTT. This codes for CASSFSPGGDQPQHF.

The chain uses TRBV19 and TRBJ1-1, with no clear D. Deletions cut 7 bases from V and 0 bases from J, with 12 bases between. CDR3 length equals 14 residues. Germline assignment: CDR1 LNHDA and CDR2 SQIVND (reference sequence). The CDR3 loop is CASTIAGMNTEAFF. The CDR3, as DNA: TGTGCCAGTACCATAGCTGGCATGAACACTGAAGCTTTCTTT.

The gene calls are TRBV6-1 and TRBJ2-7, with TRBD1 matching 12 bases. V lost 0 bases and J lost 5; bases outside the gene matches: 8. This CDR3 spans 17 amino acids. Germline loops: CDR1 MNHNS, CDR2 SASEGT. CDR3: CASSEANPGTGGNEQYF. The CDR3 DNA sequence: TGTGCCAGCAGTGAAGCGAACCCCGGGACAGGGGGCAACGAGCAGTACTTC.

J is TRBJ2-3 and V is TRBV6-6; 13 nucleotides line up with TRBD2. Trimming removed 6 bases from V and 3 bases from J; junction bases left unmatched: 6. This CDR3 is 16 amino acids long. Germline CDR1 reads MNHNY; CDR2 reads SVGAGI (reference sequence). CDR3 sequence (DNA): TGTGCCAGCAGAAGGACTAGCGGGAGTGGGACAGATACGCAGTATTTT. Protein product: CASRRTSGSGTDTQYF.

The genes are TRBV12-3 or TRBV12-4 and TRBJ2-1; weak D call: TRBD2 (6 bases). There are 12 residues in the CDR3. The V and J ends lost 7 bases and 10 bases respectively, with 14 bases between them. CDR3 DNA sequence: TGTGCCAGCACCCTATCTAGCGCCGAGCAGTTCTTC. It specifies CASTLSSAEQFF.

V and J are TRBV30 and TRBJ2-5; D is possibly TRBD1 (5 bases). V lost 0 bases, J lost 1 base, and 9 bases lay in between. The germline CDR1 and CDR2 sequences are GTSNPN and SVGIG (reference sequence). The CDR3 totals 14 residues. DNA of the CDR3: TGTGCCTGGAGTGTACAGGACGCCCAAGAGACCCAGTACTTC. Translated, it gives CAWSVQDAQETQYF.

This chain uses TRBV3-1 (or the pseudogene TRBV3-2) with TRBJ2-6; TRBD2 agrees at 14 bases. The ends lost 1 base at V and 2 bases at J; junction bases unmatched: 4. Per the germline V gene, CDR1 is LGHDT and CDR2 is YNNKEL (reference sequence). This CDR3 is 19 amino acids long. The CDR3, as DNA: TGTGCCAGCAGCCAAGCCGGACTAGCGGGAGGAGCTGGGGCCAACGTCCTGACTTTC. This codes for CASSQAGLAGGAGANVLTF.

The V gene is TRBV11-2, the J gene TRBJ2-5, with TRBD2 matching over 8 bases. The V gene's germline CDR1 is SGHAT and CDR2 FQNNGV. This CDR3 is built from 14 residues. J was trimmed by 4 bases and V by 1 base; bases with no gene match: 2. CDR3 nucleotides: TGTGCCAGCAGCTTAGTCCTAGCGGGAGAGACCCAGTACTTC. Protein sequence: CASSLVLAGETQYF.

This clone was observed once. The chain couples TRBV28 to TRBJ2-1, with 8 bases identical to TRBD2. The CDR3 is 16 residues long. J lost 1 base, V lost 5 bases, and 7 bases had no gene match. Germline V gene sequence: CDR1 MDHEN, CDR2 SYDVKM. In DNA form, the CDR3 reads TGTGCCAGCAGTCCGGCGGGAGGACAGTCCTACAATGAGCAGTTCTTC. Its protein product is CASSPAGGQSYNEQFF.

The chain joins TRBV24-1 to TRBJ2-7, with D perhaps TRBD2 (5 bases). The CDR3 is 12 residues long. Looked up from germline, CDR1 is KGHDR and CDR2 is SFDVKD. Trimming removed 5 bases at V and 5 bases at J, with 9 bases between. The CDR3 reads CATSAAGDEQYF. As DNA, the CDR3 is TGTGCCACCAGTGCGGCCGGGGACGAGCAGTACTTC.

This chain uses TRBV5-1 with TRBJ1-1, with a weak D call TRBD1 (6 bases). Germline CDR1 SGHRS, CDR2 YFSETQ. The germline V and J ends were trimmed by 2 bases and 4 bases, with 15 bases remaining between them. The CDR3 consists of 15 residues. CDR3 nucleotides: TGCGCCAGCAGCTTATCAGGGGCTTCAGTCACTGAAGCTTTCTTT. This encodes CASSLSGASVTEAFF.

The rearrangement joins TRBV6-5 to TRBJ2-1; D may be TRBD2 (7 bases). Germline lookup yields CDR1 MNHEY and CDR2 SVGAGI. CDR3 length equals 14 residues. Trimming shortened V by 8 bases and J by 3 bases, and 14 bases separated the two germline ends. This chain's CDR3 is CASLAGANYNEQFF. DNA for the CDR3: TGTGCCAGCCTGGCGGGGGCGAACTACAATGAGCAGTTCTTC.

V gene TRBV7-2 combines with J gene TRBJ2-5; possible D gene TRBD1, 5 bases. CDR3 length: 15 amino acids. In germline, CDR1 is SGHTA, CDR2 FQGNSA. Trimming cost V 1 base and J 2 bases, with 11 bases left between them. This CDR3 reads CASSLGGATQETQYF. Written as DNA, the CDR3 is TGTGCCAGCAGCTTAGGGGGCGCCACTCAAGAGACCCAGTACTTC.

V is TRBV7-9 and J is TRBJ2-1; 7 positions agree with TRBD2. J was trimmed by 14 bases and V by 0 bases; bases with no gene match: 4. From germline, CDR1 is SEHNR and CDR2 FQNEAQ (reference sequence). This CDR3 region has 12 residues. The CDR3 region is CASSLAGREEFF. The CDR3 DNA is TGTGCCAGCAGCTTAGCGGGCCGGGAGGAGTTCTTC.

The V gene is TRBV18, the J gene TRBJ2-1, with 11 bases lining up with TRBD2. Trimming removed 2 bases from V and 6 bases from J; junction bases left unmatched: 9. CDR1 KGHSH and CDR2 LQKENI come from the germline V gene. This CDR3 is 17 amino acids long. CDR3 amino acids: CASSPILAGGGVNEQFF. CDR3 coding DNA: TGTGCCAGCTCACCAATCCTAGCGGGAGGAGGGGTCAATGAGCAGTTCTTC.

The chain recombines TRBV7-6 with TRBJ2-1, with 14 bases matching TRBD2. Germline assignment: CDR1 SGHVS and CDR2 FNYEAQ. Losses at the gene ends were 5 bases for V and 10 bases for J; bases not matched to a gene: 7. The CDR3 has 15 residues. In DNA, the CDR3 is TGTGCCAGCAGCCCCGGGACTAGCGGGAGTATAGAGCAGTTCTTC. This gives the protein CASSPGTSGSIEQFF.

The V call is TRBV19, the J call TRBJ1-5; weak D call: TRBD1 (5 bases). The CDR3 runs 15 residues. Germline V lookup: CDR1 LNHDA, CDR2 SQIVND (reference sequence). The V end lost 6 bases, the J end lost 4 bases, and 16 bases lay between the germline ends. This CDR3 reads CASRTAGQSNQPQHF. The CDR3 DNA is TGTGCCAGTAGAACCGCGGGGCAGAGTAATCAGCCCCAGCATTTT.

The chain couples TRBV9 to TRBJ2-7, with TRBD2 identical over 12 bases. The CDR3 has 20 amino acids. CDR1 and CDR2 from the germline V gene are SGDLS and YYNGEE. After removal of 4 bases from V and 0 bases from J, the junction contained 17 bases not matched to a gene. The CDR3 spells CASSPHPGTSGLLSSYEQYF. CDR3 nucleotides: TGTGCCAGCAGCCCTCACCCCGGGACTAGCGGGCTTCTGAGCTCCTACGAGCAGTACTTC.

The DNA of the CDR3 is TGTGCCAGCAGCTCCGCCGGGGGATTGGAAAACATTCAGTACTTC. Its translation is CASSSAGGLENIQYF. The chain employs TRBV7-8 and TRBJ2-4, with D perhaps matching TRBD2 (6 bases). Germline loops: CDR1 SGHVS, CDR2 FQNEAQ. V lost 4 bases and J lost 5, with 15 bases in between. The CDR3 sequence is 15 residues long. The full variable domain, its missing parts supplied by reference TRBV7-8 and TRBJ2-4, is GAGVSQSPRYKVAKRGQDVALRCDPISGHVSLFWYQQALGQGPEFLTYFQNEAQLDKSGLPSDRFFAERPEGSVSTLKIQRTQQEDSAVYLCASSSAGGLENIQYFGAGTRLSVL.

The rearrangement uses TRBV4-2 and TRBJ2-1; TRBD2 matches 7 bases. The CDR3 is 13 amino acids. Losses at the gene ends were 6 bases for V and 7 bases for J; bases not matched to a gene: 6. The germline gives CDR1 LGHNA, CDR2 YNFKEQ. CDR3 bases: TGTGCCAGCAGGTGGGCTAGCGGTAATGAGCAGTTCTTC. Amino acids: CASRWASGNEQFF.

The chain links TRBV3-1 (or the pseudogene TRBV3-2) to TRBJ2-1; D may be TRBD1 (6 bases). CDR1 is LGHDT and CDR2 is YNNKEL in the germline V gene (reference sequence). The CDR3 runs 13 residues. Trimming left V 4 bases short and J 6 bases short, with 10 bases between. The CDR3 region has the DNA TGTGCCAGCAGCCTTAGAGGGGGCAATGAGCAGTTCTTC. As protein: CASSLRGGNEQFF.

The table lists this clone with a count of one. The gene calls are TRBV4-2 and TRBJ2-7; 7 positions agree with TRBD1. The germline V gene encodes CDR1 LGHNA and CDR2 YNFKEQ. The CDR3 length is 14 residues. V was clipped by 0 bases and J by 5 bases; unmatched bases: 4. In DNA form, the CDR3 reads TGTGCCAGCAGCCAAGATAGGGACAGCGACGAGCAGTACTTC. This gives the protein CASSQDRDSDEQYF.

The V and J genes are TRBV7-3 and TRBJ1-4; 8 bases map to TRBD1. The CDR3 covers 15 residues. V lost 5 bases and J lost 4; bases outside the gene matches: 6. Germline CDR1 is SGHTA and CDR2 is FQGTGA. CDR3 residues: CASSATGALNEKLFF. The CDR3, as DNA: TGTGCCAGCAGCGCGACAGGGGCTCTTAATGAAAAACTGTTTTTT.

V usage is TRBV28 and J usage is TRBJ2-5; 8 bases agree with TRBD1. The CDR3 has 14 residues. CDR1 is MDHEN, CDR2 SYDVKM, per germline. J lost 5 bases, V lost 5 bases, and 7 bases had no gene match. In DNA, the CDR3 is TGTGCCAGCAGTCAAAGGACAGGGCGGGAGACCCAGTACTTC. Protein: CASSQRTGRETQYF.

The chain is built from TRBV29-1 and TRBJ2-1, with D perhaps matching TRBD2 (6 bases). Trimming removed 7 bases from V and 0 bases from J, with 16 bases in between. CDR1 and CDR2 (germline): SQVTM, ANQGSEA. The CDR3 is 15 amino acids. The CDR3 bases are TGCAGCGCCCTGGGGGGAGGCAGCTCCTACAATGAGCAGTTCTTC. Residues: CSALGGGSSYNEQFF.

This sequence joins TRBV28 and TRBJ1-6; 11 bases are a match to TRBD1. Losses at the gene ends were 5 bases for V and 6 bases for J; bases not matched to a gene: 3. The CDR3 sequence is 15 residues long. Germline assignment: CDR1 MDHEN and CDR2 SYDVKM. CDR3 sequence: CASSGGTGGNSPLHF. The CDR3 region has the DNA TGTGCCAGCAGTGGTGGGACAGGGGGTAATTCACCCCTCCACTTT.

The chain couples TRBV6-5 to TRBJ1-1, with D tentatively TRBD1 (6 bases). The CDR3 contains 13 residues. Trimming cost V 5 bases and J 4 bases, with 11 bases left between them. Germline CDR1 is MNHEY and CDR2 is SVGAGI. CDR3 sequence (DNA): TGTGCCAGCAGTATGACAGGAAGCACTGAAGCTTTCTTT. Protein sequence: CASSMTGSTEAFF.